This T cell receptor (beta chain) appears in the sequencing data of a study of shared clonotypes between healthy human individuals. Study as a whole: There were three CD4 naive, three CD4 memory, two CD8 naive and one CD8 memory plates per donor.

Germline values: CDR1 GTSNPN, CDR2 SVGIG (reference sequence). V shed 2 bases, J shed 8 bases, and the junction held 7 bases outside the gene matches. The CDR3 totals 14 residues. Once extracted for a subset, genomic DNA was divided evenly among several immunoSEQ plates. Some clones are missing from TCRdb's copy, which holds only in-frame ones; the method was immunoSEQ multiplex PCR. The sample has fewer than 3 million clones; 85% to 95% are singletons. The chain joins TRBV30 to TRBJ1-2; 11 nucleotides match TRBD1. This receptor was identified in a man younger than 35 in good health. Some clones in this sample may be carry-over from other donors' samples. The specimen sequenced was naive CD4+ T cells from PBMCs. Subset noted: CD45RA+ positively selected. This CDR3 reads CAWSSQGQGVGYTF. The CDR3 nucleotides are TGTGCCTGGAGTTCCCAGGGACAGGGGGTGGGCTACACCTTC. Full variable domain (missing parts from reference TRBV30 and TRBJ1-2): SQTIHQWPATLVQPVGSPLSLECTVEGTSNPNLYWYRQAAGRGLQLLFYSVGIGQISSEVPQNLSASRPQDRQFILSSKKLLLSDSGFYLCAWSSQGQGVGYTFGSGTRLTVV.